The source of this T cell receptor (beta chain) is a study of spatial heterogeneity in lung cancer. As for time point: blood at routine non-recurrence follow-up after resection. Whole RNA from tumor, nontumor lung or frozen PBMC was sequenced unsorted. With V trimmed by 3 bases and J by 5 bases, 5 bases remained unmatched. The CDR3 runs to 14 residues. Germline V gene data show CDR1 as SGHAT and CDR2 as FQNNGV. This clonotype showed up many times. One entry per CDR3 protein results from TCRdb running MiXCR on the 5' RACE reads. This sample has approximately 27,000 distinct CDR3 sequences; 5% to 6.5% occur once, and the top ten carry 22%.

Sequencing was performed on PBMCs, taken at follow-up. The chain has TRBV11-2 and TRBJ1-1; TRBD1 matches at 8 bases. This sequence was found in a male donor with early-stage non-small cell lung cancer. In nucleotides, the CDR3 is TGTGCCAGCAGCTTTCCGGGACAGGCGACTGAAGCTTTCTTT. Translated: CASSFPGQATEAFF.